This TCR beta chain was found in a study of T cell changes during pregnancy in multiple sclerosis. The protocol was immunoSEQ multiplex PCR, while the TCRdb copy is restricted to in-frame clones and leaves out a portion. Among tens of thousands of clones listed, approximately 90% were seen once. The ends were cut back, 2 bases at V and 2 bases at J, with 14 bases in the middle. CDR1 and CDR2 (germline): SGHTA, FQGTGA. The CDR3 is made up of 16 amino acids. The TCR sequence derives from a female donor in good health, enrolled as a control in a pregnancy study. The chain links TRBV7-3 to TRBJ2-3, with D tentatively TRBD2 (5 bases). Sequencing used peripheral blood, obtained in the second trimester of pregnancy. The CDR3 DNA reads TGTGCCAGCAGCTTAGGACTGCCGACTACCACAGATACGCAGTATTTT. As protein: CASSLGLPTTTDTQYF. The full variable domain, rest sourced from reference TRBV7-3 and TRBJ2-3, is GAGVSQTPSNKVTEKGKYVELRCDPISGHTALYWYRQSLGQGPEFLIYFQGTGAADDSGLPNDRFFAVRPEGSVSTLKIQRTERGDSAVYLCASSLGLPTTTDTQYFGPGTRLTVL.